The 20 T cell receptor beta chains listed next were all sequenced from one sample in a study of cytomegalovirus exposure and HLA in healthy donors. The PCR ran on 60 Vbeta and 13 Jbeta primers. Sequencing used immunoSEQ multiplex PCR; TCRdb keeps in-frame clones, though not all of them. The repertoire holds around 130,000 clones, with roughly 76% as singletons. Sequencing used PBMCs. These receptors were taken from a man aged 25 to 45 in good health and CMV-seronegative.

The chain joins TRBV11-3 to TRBJ1-2, with D unresolved. The germline CDR1 and CDR2 sequences are SGHNT and YENEEA. The germline V and J ends were trimmed by 4 bases and 0 bases, with 9 bases remaining between them. The CDR3 is 14 amino acids. CDR3 sequence: CASSSRGPNYGYTF. The CDR3 nucleotides are TGTGCCAGCAGCTCCCGCGGGCCTAACTATGGCTACACCTTC.

This chain links TRBV13 with TRBJ2-6; tentatively, D is TRBD1 (6 bases). Trimming shortened V by 5 bases and J by 4 bases, and 15 bases separated the two germline ends. Germline V lookup: CDR1 PRHDT, CDR2 FYEKMQ (reference sequence). This CDR3 region has 16 residues. The CDR3 nucleotides read TGTGCCAGCAGCCTACTACAGGGTTCCGGGGCCAACGTCCTGACTTTC. It encodes CASSLLQGSGANVLTF.

DNA for the CDR3: TGTGCCAGCAGTTTGGGGGGTAATTCACCCCTCCACTTT. Translation gives CASSLGGNSPLHF. This rearrangement joins TRBV6-5 to TRBJ1-6; D perhaps matches TRBD1 (5 bases). This CDR3 has 13 amino acids. The ends were cut back, 4 bases at V and 6 bases at J, with 7 bases in the middle. Germline CDR1 MNHEY, CDR2 SVGAGI.

CDR3 protein: CASSPQQGGEQYF. Here the CDR3 DNA reads TGTGCCAGCTCACCCCAACAGGGGGGGGAGCAGTACTTC. J is TRBJ2-7 and V is TRBV18; TRBD1 might be the D (8 bases). The CDR3 totals 13 residues. CDR1 is KGHSH, CDR2 LQKENI, per germline. The V gene lost 3 bases and the J gene lost 7 bases, with 13 bases spanning the gap.

The chain has TRBV9 and TRBJ1-2, with TRBD1 identical over 9 bases. The CDR3 contains 17 residues. CDR1 and CDR2 from the germline V gene are SGDLS and YYNGEE. Trimming at V came to 4 bases and at J to 8 bases, leaving 18 bases not matched to a gene. For the CDR3, the DNA is TGTGCCAGCAGCTTACTCCCGGGACAGGGAATTTTCTGGGGCTACACCTTC. It yields the protein CASSLLPGQGIFWGYTF. The variable domain in full, with the rest retrieved from reference TRBV9 and TRBJ1-2, is DSGVTQTPKHLITATGQRVTLRCSPRSGDLSVYWYQQSLDQGLQFLIQYYNGEERAKGNILERFSAQQFPDLHSELNLSSLELGDSALYFCASSLLPGQGIFWGYTFGSGTRLTVV.

This rearrangement joins TRBV5-4 to TRBJ1-2; D is perhaps TRBD1 (5 bases). This CDR3 spans 14 amino acids. Trimming shortened V by 4 bases and J by 6 bases, and 16 bases separated the two germline ends. Germline V gives CDR1 SGHNT, CDR2 YYREEE (reference sequence). The CDR3 coding sequence is TGTGCCAGCAGCCCGGCGGGGCGAGGCAATGGCTACACCTTC. Amino acid sequence: CASSPAGRGNGYTF.

J is TRBJ1-5 and V is TRBV7-9, with D possibly TRBD1 on 5 matching bases. Germline V lookup: CDR1 SEHNR, CDR2 FQNEAQ (reference sequence). V gave up 0 bases and J gave up 6 bases, with 9 bases separating them. The CDR3 has 14 amino acids. The CDR3 region has the DNA TGTGCCAGCAGCTTAGCAGGGGCTGGTCAGCCCCAGCATTTT. Translated: CASSLAGAGQPQHF.

A few counts support this clone. The genes are TRBV30 and TRBJ1-5, with D possibly TRBD1 on 5 matching bases. CDR1 is GTSNPN and CDR2 is SVGIG in the germline V gene (reference sequence). CDR3 length: 15 residues. V was cut by 0 bases and J by 2 bases, with 11 bases left in between. For the CDR3, the DNA is TGTGCCTGGAGTGTACATGGGGGGGGCAATCAGCCCCAGCATTTT. This encodes CAWSVHGGGNQPQHF.

Remarks on this clone: One end of the junction is discordant with germline, which a read error may explain. The V call is TRBV9, the J call TRBJ2-4; TRBD1 agrees at 8 bases. The length of the CDR3 is 20 residues. The germline CDR1 and CDR2 sequences are SGDLS and YYNGEE. In DNA, the CDR3 is TGTGCCAGCAGCGCCCTGCCGGGACAGGACTTAGGTATAGCCAAAAACAGTCAGTACTTC. Amino acid sequence: CASSALPGQDLGIAKNSQYF.

The rearrangement joins TRBV6-1 to TRBJ2-3, with D possibly TRBD1 on 6 matching bases. CDR3 length: 15 residues. CDR1 is MNHNS and CDR2 is SASEGT in the germline V gene. The V end lost 4 bases, the J end lost 6 bases, and 17 bases lay between the germline ends. CDR3 amino acids: CASSARQVPGDTQYF. The CDR3 nucleotides are TGTGCCAGCAGTGCCCGACAGGTCCCTGGGGATACGCAGTATTTT.

This chain connects TRBV9 to TRBJ1-1; perhaps TRBD1 as D (5 bases). The length of the CDR3 is 14 residues. Germline V gene lookup returns CDR1 SGDLS and CDR2 YYNGEE. Deletions cut 4 bases from V and 3 bases from J, with 13 bases between. The CDR3 nucleotides read TGTGCCAGCAGCCCCGGGGGAGGAGACACTGAAGCTTTCTTT. This sequence encodes CASSPGGGDTEAFF.

The genes are TRBV28 and TRBJ2-6; no clear D gene. Germline assignment: CDR1 MDHEN and CDR2 SYDVKM. V shed 3 bases and J shed 4 bases, with 13 bases lying between them. The CDR3 runs to 16 residues. CDR3 residues: CASSFYGASGANVLTF. In DNA, the CDR3 is TGTGCCAGCAGTTTCTACGGTGCCTCCGGGGCCAACGTCCTGACTTTC.

The chain has TRBV6-1 and TRBJ1-1, with 9 bases identical to TRBD1. The V gene's germline CDR1 is MNHNS and CDR2 SASEGT. V dropped 4 bases and J dropped 7; count of bases not matched to a gene: 7. The CDR3 covers 14 residues. CDR3 loop: CASSVWDREGEAFF. The CDR3 region has the DNA TGTGCCAGCAGTGTATGGGACAGGGAAGGTGAAGCTTTCTTT.

The chain recombines TRBV10-3 with TRBJ1-6, with 9 bases that match TRBD1. The V gene's germline CDR1 is ENHRY and CDR2 SYGVKD. V lost 3 bases, J lost 10 bases, and 13 bases stayed unmatched. This CDR3 spans 17 amino acids. The CDR3 reads CAISELGGGQGYSPLHF. CDR3 DNA sequence: TGTGCCATCAGTGAATTAGGAGGAGGACAGGGGTACTCACCCCTCCACTTT.

The chain joins TRBV5-1 to TRBJ2-5; 10 bases map to TRBD2. Germline V gives CDR1 SGHRS, CDR2 YFSETQ. V was clipped by 5 bases and J by 3 bases; unmatched bases: 4. The CDR3 contains 14 residues. The CDR3 region is CASSGGLAEETQYF. In DNA form, the CDR3 reads TGCGCCAGCAGTGGAGGACTAGCGGAAGAGACCCAGTACTTC.

The J gene is TRBJ2-1, the V gene TRBV28; 7 bases match TRBD2. In germline, CDR1 is MDHEN, CDR2 SYDVKM. The CDR3 consists of 17 residues. J was trimmed by 0 bases and V by 5 bases; bases with no gene match: 10. The CDR3 reads CASSPPLAESSYNEQFF. The CDR3 bases are TGTGCCAGCAGTCCCCCGCTAGCGGAGTCCTCCTACAATGAGCAGTTCTTC.

The genes are TRBV14 and TRBJ1-6; the match to TRBD1 covers 9 bases. The CDR3 length is 17 residues. Germline V gives CDR1 SGHDN, CDR2 FVKESK. J gave up 7 bases and V 1 base, and 8 bases lay outside the gene matches. Written as DNA, the CDR3 is TGTGCCAGCAGCCAAGCCTTAACAGGGGGCGCAAATTCACCCCTCCACTTT. Protein product: CASSQALTGGANSPLHF.

CDR3 loop: CASSLYRATSANSPLHF. CDR3 in DNA: TGCGCCAGCAGCCTTTACCGAGCGACGTCGGCGAATTCACCCCTCCACTTT. V usage is TRBV4-3 and J usage is TRBJ1-6; D not certain. The germline gives CDR1 LGHNA, CDR2 YSLEER. The CDR3 runs 17 residues. Trimming left V 4 bases short and J 7 bases short, with 20 bases between.

The chain uses TRBV18 and TRBJ1-3, with 7 bases lining up with TRBD1. CDR3 length: 17 residues. V lost 1 base, J lost 0 bases, and 6 bases stayed unmatched. CDR1 and CDR2 from the germline V gene are KGHSH and LQKENI. The CDR3 nucleotides are TGTGCCAGCTCACCACTTCGCGGACAGGCCTCTGGAAACACCATATATTTT. As protein: CASSPLRGQASGNTIYF.

The rearrangement joins TRBV9 to TRBJ2-7, with D tentatively TRBD1 (6 bases). This CDR3 region has 12 residues. The V gene's germline CDR1 is SGDLS and CDR2 YYNGEE. V was trimmed by 3 bases and J by 5 bases, leaving 9 bases between them. This chain's CDR3 is CASSAAGDEQYF. The CDR3, as DNA: TGTGCCAGCAGCGCGGCAGGGGACGAGCAGTACTTC. Supplemented by reference TRBV9 and TRBJ2-7, the full variable domain reads DSGVTQTPKHLITATGQRVTLRCSPRSGDLSVYWYQQSLDQGLQFLIQYYNGEERAKGNILERFSAQQFPDLHSELNLSSLELGDSALYFCASSAAGDEQYFGPGTRLTVT.